One and the same sample provided the 16 T cell receptor beta chains below, sequenced in a study of cytomegalovirus exposure and HLA in healthy donors. PCR used 60 Vbeta primers and 13 Jbeta primers. The repertoire was sequenced with immunoSEQ multiplex PCR; TCRdb's copy has only in-frame clones and lacks some. Of under 150,000 clones listed, 80% are singletons. Sequenced material: PBMCs. Receptors were obtained from a man aged 30-40 years in good health and CMV-seronegative.

J is TRBJ2-7 and V is TRBV28; the D gene is possibly TRBD2 (5 bases). The CDR3 sequence is 12 residues long. The V gene's germline CDR1 is MDHEN and CDR2 SYDVKM. The V end was cut by 10 bases, the J end by 4 bases, with 14 bases between. The CDR3 loop is CATTRVSYEQYF. The DNA for the CDR3 is TGTGCCACTACGAGGGTGAGTTACGAGCAGTACTTC.

Comments on this clone: The germline gene is not matched at one end of the junction; a read error may be the cause. The rearrangement links TRBV27 to TRBJ1-2; no firm D call. CDR1 and CDR2 (germline): MNHEY, SMNVEV (reference sequence). This CDR3 spans 14 amino acids. In DNA, the CDR3 is TGTGCCAGCAGTTTGCCCCACCTTCGGCGGGGTCCCTTTTTT. Amino acids: CASSLPHLRRGPFF.

The V gene is TRBV6-5, the J gene TRBJ2-1; no reliable D call. There are 13 residues in the CDR3. V lost 7 bases and J 4 bases, leaving 11 bases between the germline ends. CDR1 is MNHEY and CDR2 is SVGAGI in the germline V gene. Here the CDR3 DNA reads TGTGCCAGCACTATCGCAGGATACAATGAGCAGTTCTTC. It encodes CASTIAGYNEQFF.

This clone has just one count. The chain couples TRBV5-4 to TRBJ2-5; the match to TRBD2 covers 11 bases. Germline trimming cut 4 bases from V and 2 bases from J; bases unmatched to any gene: 7. The germline V gene encodes CDR1 SGHNT and CDR2 YYREEE (reference sequence). This CDR3 has 16 residues. CDR3 loop: CASSKGLAADQETQYF. DNA of the CDR3: TGTGCCAGCAGCAAGGGACTAGCGGCCGATCAAGAGACCCAGTACTTC.

J is TRBJ2-3 and V is TRBV5-1, with 12 bases fitting TRBD2. This CDR3 spans 22 amino acids. V gave up 2 bases and J gave up 1 base; unmatched junction bases: 20. Per the germline V gene, CDR1 is SGHRS and CDR2 is YFSETQ. The CDR3 protein is CASSFRPGPTSGRQARTDTQYF. CDR3 bases: TGCGCCAGCAGCTTCAGACCGGGCCCGACTAGCGGGAGACAAGCTCGCACAGATACGCAGTATTTT.

This clone was seen only once. The chain is built from TRBV7-7 and TRBJ2-5; TRBD2 matches at 8 bases. The last part of the DNA fits TRBJ2-7 better; the J call may be wrong. Germline V gives CDR1 SSHAT, CDR2 FNYEAQ (reference sequence). The CDR3 is made up of 13 amino acids. For the CDR3, the DNA is TGTGCCAGCAGTCCATACAGCGGGGGCGAGCAGTACTTC. Its translation is CASSPYSGGEQYF.

The genes are TRBV11-2 and TRBJ1-5; D gene uncertain. The V end was cut by 5 bases, the J end by 7 bases, with 9 bases between. Looked up from germline, CDR1 is SGHAT and CDR2 is FQNNGV. The CDR3 loop spans 12 amino acids. CDR3: CASSDRGQPQHF. As DNA, the CDR3 is TGTGCCAGCAGCGATCGAGGGCAGCCCCAGCATTTT.

V gene TRBV25-1 combines with J gene TRBJ1-1; tentatively, D is TRBD1 (6 bases). The CDR3 has 18 residues. V was shortened by 7 bases and J by 0 bases, with 24 bases between the two germline ends. Germline V CDR1 and CDR2: MGHDK, SYGVNS. The CDR3 region is CASIPAHRGGDMNTEAFF. CDR3 DNA sequence: TGTGCCAGCATTCCGGCACACCGAGGGGGGGACATGAACACTGAAGCTTTCTTT.

In the case of this clone: The junction and the germline gene differ at one end; a read error may be behind it. The chain combines TRBV4-1 with TRBJ1-5; D might be TRBD1 (6 bases). The CDR3 totals 15 residues. CDR1 is MGHRA and CDR2 is YSYEKL in the germline V gene. The CDR3 here is CASSQVSTGTQPQNF. CDR3 nucleotide sequence: TGCGCCAGCAGCCAAGTTTCGACAGGCACTCAGCCCCAGAATTTT.

The rearrangement links TRBV13 to TRBJ2-4, with a possible D match to TRBD1 (6 bases). The ends were cut back, 5 bases at V and 6 bases at J, with 17 bases in the middle. Germline-derived CDR1 and CDR2 are PRHDT and FYEKMQ (reference sequence). CDR3 length: 15 residues. The CDR3: CASSLKPGQINIQYF. Written as DNA, the CDR3 is TGTGCCAGCAGCCTTAAACCGGGACAAATAAACATTCAGTACTTC.

The J gene is TRBJ1-5, the V gene TRBV15; no definite D call. V was clipped by 3 bases and J by 5 bases, with 5 bases between them. CDR3 length equals 12 residues. Germline V gives CDR1 LNHNV, CDR2 YYDKDF (reference sequence). The chain's CDR3 is CATSRSHQPQHF. The CDR3 DNA reads TGTGCCACCAGCAGGAGTCATCAGCCCCAGCATTTT.

This chain uses TRBV7-9 with TRBJ2-1, with D uncertain. The V gene's germline CDR1 is SEHNR and CDR2 FQNEAQ (reference sequence). V was clipped by 4 bases and J by 0 bases, with 13 bases between them. CDR3 size: 16 residues. This CDR3 reads CASSSEVSSSYNEQFF. The CDR3 bases are TGTGCCAGCAGCTCAGAGGTGTCTAGCTCCTACAATGAGCAGTTCTTC.

The rearrangement links TRBV27 to TRBJ2-7, with 7 bases fitting TRBD1. From germline, CDR1 is MNHEY and CDR2 SMNVEV (reference sequence). The CDR3 has 13 amino acids. Trimming removed 4 bases from V and 1 base from J; junction bases left unmatched: 1. The DNA of the CDR3 is TGTGCCAGCAGTTGGACAGGTTCCTACGAGCAGTACTTC. It specifies CASSWTGSYEQYF.

The chain recombines TRBV7-2 with TRBJ2-5; the match to TRBD1 covers 11 bases. The CDR3 runs to 14 residues. V lost 4 bases, J lost 4 bases, and 2 bases stayed unmatched. CDR1 and CDR2 (germline): SGHTA, FQGNSA. The CDR3 loop reads CASSWDRGIETQYF. In nucleotides, the CDR3 is TGTGCCAGCAGCTGGGACAGGGGGATAGAGACCCAGTACTTC.

CDR3 loop: CASSSFRRGFSYEQYF. CDR3 DNA: TGTGCCAGCAGCTCTTTTAGGAGGGGCTTCTCCTACGAGCAGTACTTC. This chain joins TRBV5-6 and TRBJ2-7; tentative D call: TRBD2 (6 bases). Germline CDR1 is SGHDT and CDR2 is YYEEEE. Trimming pared 3 bases from V and 0 bases from J, leaving 16 bases between. This CDR3 contains 16 residues.

The chain joins TRBV30 to TRBJ1-1; no clear D gene. Germline CDR1 is GTSNPN and CDR2 is SVGIG (reference sequence). The CDR3 is made up of 13 amino acids. V lost 2 bases to trimming and J lost 7 bases, with 14 bases between them. The CDR3 loop is CAWSRTGEDEAFF. The CDR3 DNA follows: TGTGCCTGGAGTCGGACCGGGGAGGATGAAGCTTTCTTT.